This entry lists 22 T cell receptor beta chains sequenced from one sample in a study of T-cell reconstitution after alpha-beta-depleted transplantation in children. Unique molecular identifiers were incorporated when the TCRbeta library was constructed. MiXCR, run by TCRdb on the PCR reads, gives a single entry per CDR3 protein. Here the sample spans 65,000 to 85,000 distinct CDR3 sequences, approximately 10% being singletons. Specimen: PBMCs, collected before TCRalphabeta/CD19-depleted stem cell transplant. These receptors originate from a boy between 10 and 17 years old with acute myeloid leukemia, due to receive a stem cell transplant.

This clonotype appeared many times. J is TRBJ2-4 and V is TRBV29-1, with D perhaps TRBD2 (6 bases). This CDR3 has 13 residues. V lost 3 bases and J 1 base, leaving 7 bases between the germline ends. Germline-derived CDR1 and CDR2 are SQVTM and ANQGSEA. The CDR3 nucleotides read TGCAGCGTTGATGGGGGGGCCAAAAACATTCAGTACTTC. This sequence encodes CSVDGGAKNIQYF. Using reference TRBV29-1 and TRBJ2-4 for the parts outside the CDR3, the full variable domain is SAVISQKPSRDICQRGTSLTIQCQVDSQVTMMFWYRQQPGQSLTLIATANQGSEATYESGFVIDKFPISRPNLTFSTLTVSNMSPEDSSIYLCSVDGGAKNIQYFGAGTRLSVL.

In this sample, this clonotype turned up many times. This chain connects TRBV7-9 to TRBJ2-2; a possible D gene is TRBD2 (6 bases). Germline V gene lookup returns CDR1 SEHNR and CDR2 FQNEAQ (reference sequence). The ends were cut back, 5 bases at V and 7 bases at J, with 11 bases in the middle. This CDR3 has 13 residues. The DNA for the CDR3 is TGTGCCAGCAGCCGCCCGGGGGTCGGGGAGCTGTTTTTT. It is translated as CASSRPGVGELFF.

This clonotype was found many times. The chain uses TRBV7-2 and TRBJ2-7; D uncertain. The CDR3 totals 14 residues. In germline, CDR1 is SGHTA, CDR2 FQGNSA. The germline V and J ends were trimmed by 1 base and 2 bases, with 9 bases remaining between them. The CDR3 here is CASSLDGRAYEQYF. The CDR3, as DNA: TGTGCCAGCAGCTTAGACGGCAGAGCCTACGAGCAGTACTTC.

The rearrangement links TRBV11-2 to TRBJ2-7; 9 positions match TRBD2. This CDR3 spans 17 amino acids. Trimming removed 4 bases from V and 6 bases from J; junction bases left unmatched: 16. Germline lookup yields CDR1 SGHAT and CDR2 FQNNGV. CDR3: CASSSRVGAGGPGEQYF. CDR3 nucleotide sequence: TGTGCCAGCAGCTCCAGGGTAGGGGCGGGAGGGCCAGGCGAGCAGTACTTC.

This clonotype was seen many times. V gene TRBV7-9 combines with J gene TRBJ1-2; D perhaps matches TRBD1 (5 bases). CDR1 is SEHNR, CDR2 FQNEAQ, per germline (reference sequence). The CDR3 is made up of 10 amino acids. Deletions cut 11 bases from V and 7 bases from J, with 11 bases between. The CDR3 region is CASGPTGYTF. CDR3 nucleotides: TGTGCCTCGGGGCCAACTGGCTACACCTTC.

This clonotype appeared many times. The chain is built from TRBV3-1 and TRBJ2-1; 7 positions agree with TRBD2. CDR3 length: 15 residues. Trimming removed 0 bases from V and 10 bases from J; junction bases left unmatched: 9. Germline values: CDR1 LGHDT, CDR2 YNNKEL (reference sequence). The CDR3 loop is CASSQDLGGSGEQFF. The CDR3 DNA reads as TGTGCCAGCAGCCAAGATTTGGGGGGGTCTGGGGAGCAGTTCTTC.

This clonotype occurred a few times. The genes are TRBV30 and TRBJ2-3; 10 positions agree with TRBD2. Germline V gene lookup returns CDR1 GTSNPN and CDR2 SVGIG (reference sequence). The length of the CDR3 is 16 residues. V lost 2 bases and J lost 2; bases outside the gene matches: 7. CDR3 region: CAWSTGLATHTDTQYF. The CDR3 nucleotides read TGTGCCTGGAGTACGGGACTAGCGACACACACAGATACGCAGTATTTT.

In its sample, this clonotype was seen many times. This sequence joins TRBV20-1 and TRBJ2-3, with TRBD2 matching 15 bases. V lost 6 bases, J lost 2 bases, and 6 bases stayed unmatched. CDR3 length: 16 residues. Germline CDR1 and CDR2: DFQATT and SNEGSKA (reference sequence). The CDR3 here is CSATGTSGGYTDTQYF. The DNA for the CDR3 is TGCAGTGCAACCGGGACTAGCGGGGGGTACACAGATACGCAGTATTTT.

This clonotype occurred many times. CDR3 sequence (DNA): TGTGCCAGCTCAGTGTTGGGACAGGGTGTATTGTCTACAGGTGAGCAGTTCTTC. Encoded protein: CASSVLGQGVLSTGEQFF. This rearrangement joins TRBV18 to TRBJ2-1; 9 positions agree with TRBD1. CDR3 length: 18 amino acids. J gave up 9 bases and V 5 bases, and 20 bases lay outside the gene matches. CDR1 and CDR2 from the germline V gene are KGHSH and LQKENI.

The table lists this clonotype with many counts. The gene calls are TRBV10-3 and TRBJ2-7, with 7 bases that match TRBD1. Trimming took 7 bases from V and 5 from J; bases not matched to a gene: 5. From germline, CDR1 is ENHRY and CDR2 SYGVKD. The CDR3 runs to 12 residues. The CDR3 nucleotides are TGTGCCATCAAACCTAGGGGGCACGAGCAGTACGTC. This sequence encodes CAIKPRGHEQYV.

This clonotype showed up many times. J is TRBJ2-5 and V is TRBV11-2; D is unresolved. CDR3 size: 12 residues. The germline gives CDR1 SGHAT, CDR2 FQNNGV. V was trimmed by 0 bases and J by 5 bases, leaving 4 bases between them. CDR3 sequence reads: CASSLDLETQYF. The CDR3 DNA reads as TGTGCCAGCAGCTTAGATCTGGAGACCCAGTACTTC. Filled out from reference TRBV11-2 and TRBJ2-5, the complete variable domain reads EAGVAQSPRYKIIEKRQSVAFWCNPISGHATLYWYQQILGQGPKLLIQFQNNGVVDDSQLPKDRFSAERLKGVDSTLKIQPAKLEDSAVYLCASSLDLETQYFGPGTRLLVL.

Many counts were recorded for this clonotype. The J gene is TRBJ1-1, the V gene TRBV5-1; D is possibly TRBD1 (5 bases). Per germline, CDR1 SGHRS and CDR2 YFSETQ. V lost 4 bases and J lost 5, with 15 bases in between. This CDR3 comprises 14 residues. CDR3 DNA sequence: TGCGCCAGCAGCACCTCCGGGACCCCAACTGAAGCTTTCTTT. As protein: CASSTSGTPTEAFF.

This clonotype was seen repeatedly, ten times or more. V is TRBV9 and J is TRBJ1-1; maybe TRBD1 (5 bases). V lost 4 bases and J 1 base, leaving 17 bases between the germline ends. This CDR3 region has 16 residues. In germline, CDR1 is SGDLS, CDR2 YYNGEE. CDR3 DNA sequence: TGTGCCAGCAGCCCGAGGGACGGTCCCACGAACACTGAAGCTTTCTTT. This encodes CASSPRDGPTNTEAFF. The variable domain in full, completed from reference TRBV9 and TRBJ1-1, reads DSGVTQTPKHLITATGQRVTLRCSPRSGDLSVYWYQQSLDQGLQFLIQYYNGEERAKGNILERFSAQQFPDLHSELNLSSLELGDSALYFCASSPRDGPTNTEAFFGQGTRLTVV.

Many counts were recorded for this clonotype. The genes are TRBV12-3 or TRBV12-4 and TRBJ2-5; either TRBD1 or TRBD2 may supply D (5 bases each). Trimming took 5 bases from V and 1 from J, leaving 14 bases between them. This CDR3 has 15 residues. The CDR3 here is CASSPRDQFQETQYF. The CDR3 bases are TGTGCCAGCAGTCCCCGGGACCAGTTCCAAGAGACCCAGTACTTC.

There are many counts of this clonotype. The genes are TRBV7-9 and TRBJ2-1; D possibly corresponds to TRBD2 (6 bases). The CDR3 is 17 amino acids. Germline V gene lookup returns CDR1 SEHNR and CDR2 FQNEAQ (reference sequence). Trimming cost V 4 bases and J 5 bases, with 21 bases left between them. As DNA, the CDR3 is TGTGCCAGCAGCTCCCAATACAGGAGGGAGAAGGACAATGAGCAGTTCTTC. Translating gives CASSSQYRREKDNEQFF.

This clonotype has ten or more counts. V and J are TRBV20-1 and TRBJ2-7, with 10 bases identical to TRBD2. The CDR3 length is 14 residues. The junction had 7 bases not matched to a gene; V was cut back by 5 bases and J by 3 bases. Germline CDR1 and CDR2: DFQATT and SNEGSKA (reference sequence). As DNA, the CDR3 is TGCAGTGCTTCGGGAGGACTAGCGGTCTACGAGCAGTACGTC. This sequence encodes CSASGGLAVYEQYV.

This clonotype has just a few counts. The chain uses TRBV6-5 and TRBJ2-7; the D gene is possibly TRBD2 (5 bases). CDR1 MNHEY and CDR2 SVGAGI come from the germline V gene. With 0 bases removed from V and 7 bases from J, the gap between germline ends came to 13 bases. The CDR3 has 14 amino acids. DNA of the CDR3: TGTGCCAGCAGTTACTCGATCGGGGATCTGGAGCAGTACTTC. Translating it yields CASSYSIGDLEQYF.

This clonotype came up many times. The J gene is TRBJ1-6, the V gene TRBV20-1; 10 nucleotides agree with TRBD1. The CDR3 spans 17 residues. Trimming removed 0 bases from V and 9 bases from J; junction bases left unmatched: 11. Germline V gene data show CDR1 as DFQATT and CDR2 as SNEGSKA (reference sequence). For the CDR3, the DNA is TGCAGTGCTAGAGAAACCGGGACAGGGGCTGGGGGTTCACCCCTCCACTTT. Translation gives CSARETGTGAGGSPLHF.

This clonotype was observed many times. This rearrangement joins TRBV7-2 to TRBJ1-6; weak D call: TRBD1 (5 bases). The CDR3 extends over 17 amino acids. The germline V gene encodes CDR1 SGHTA and CDR2 FQGNSA. Trimming removed 1 base from V and 4 bases from J, with 14 bases in between. This chain's CDR3 is CASSLGGVQEYNSPLHF. The CDR3 DNA sequence: TGTGCCAGCAGCTTAGGGGGGGTACAGGAGTATAATTCACCCCTCCACTTT.

V gene TRBV7-8 combines with J gene TRBJ2-2, with D tentatively TRBD1 (6 bases). CDR1 is SGHVS, CDR2 FQNEAQ, per germline. The CDR3 runs to 15 residues. V was shortened by 1 base and J by 3 bases, with 9 bases between the two germline ends. CDR3 residues: CASSLVGGDTGELFF. CDR3 DNA: TGTGCCAGCAGCTTAGTAGGGGGTGACACCGGGGAGCTGTTTTTT.

This clonotype was counted at least ten times. The chain recombines TRBV12-3 or TRBV12-4 with TRBJ2-1; a possible D gene is TRBD1 (6 bases). The germline V and J ends were trimmed by 6 bases and 0 bases, with 18 bases remaining between them. There are 17 residues in the CDR3. CDR3 coding DNA: TGTGCCAGCAGACAAATGACAGGCGCCCCCTCCTACAATGAGCAGTTCTTC. Translating it yields CASRQMTGAPSYNEQFF.

This clonotype was counted ten times or more. J is TRBJ1-4 and V is TRBV5-1; TRBD1 aligns across 9 bases. The CDR3 extends over 14 amino acids. CDR1 SGHRS and CDR2 YFSETQ come from the germline V gene. V was pared by 3 bases and J by 7 bases, with 4 bases of the junction left unmatched. The CDR3 sequence is CASSSGTGTEKLFF. DNA for the CDR3: TGCGCCAGCAGCTCCGGGACAGGGACTGAAAAACTGTTTTTT.